The entry below describes one T cell receptor (beta chain). Its antigen is not yet known. No much larger clone exists at a distance of one base, and base qualities are not known. The immunoSEQ Assay, a bias-controlled multiplex PCR, was used to amplify TCRbeta CDR3 regions from genomic DNA. Per the authors' processing: The number of nucleated cells in each sample was estimated by amplification of reference gene primers within the assay. Sequence reads were collapsed and filtered to measure the absolute abundance of every unique TCRbeta CDR3 rearrangement. For each sample, productive Simpson clonality was calculated as the square root of Simpson's diversity index across productive rearrangements. This immuneACCESS table, as held by TCRdb, lists in-frame sequences with V and J called but not all clones. Of the missing ones, under half trace to an unresolved V gene in checked studies; the others have no known cause. That table supplies the V and J calls and clone size; D and trimming were determined from the DNA. The sample data list some 300,000 clones, and 88% of these were observed just once. Around 1% of the sample goes to the ten largest clones.

Reading the germline V gene (reference sequence) gives CDR1 SEHNR and CDR2 FQNEAQ. Trimming takes 2 bases from V and 4 bases from J, and the germline ends sit 6 bases apart. Including the terminal cysteine and phenylalanine, the CDR3 comprises 13 residues. The read is trimmed to its CDR3 DNA, 39 bases read in frame from base 1. This sample is part of a study of blood T cell repertoires in COVID-19 (TCRdb year 2020). Regarding the complete study: The collaborator samples originated in the United States, Italy and Spain and spanned the acute and convalescent phases of COVID-19. The repertoires were made available in a free public database intended to serve as a resource for research on the immune response to SARS-CoV-2. Where HLA class I and class II types were available, the types were taken from metadata supplied by the sample provider, not from assay-based typing. Samples came from the ongoing ImmuneRACE study (first 160 participants) plus 1,254 subjects from 6 global collaborators. Subjects who had been exposed to COVID-19, were actively infected with it, or had recovered from it provided the deeply sampled blood TCRbeta repertoires that made up the dataset. The sample metadata nearly always contained a de-identified subject ID, COVID-19 status, age in years and sex. The material from the prospective study consisted of cDNA or gDNA derived from T cells, B-cell-depleted T cells, or PBMCs.

The investigation overall reported the following: The amount of clinical and demographic metadata varied by source and participant and was provided uncurated.

Participants in the prospective study were aged roughly 18 to 90 years, lived in 20 to 30 United States geographic areas, and enrolled through a virtual design. In the prospective study, cohorts were assigned on the basis of participant-reported clinical history obtained from a screening survey and a study questionnaire. Recovered participants in ImmuneRACE Cohort 3 were defined by two consecutive negative NP/OP PCR tests, clearance by a healthcare professional, or resolution of symptoms. Each participant in the prospective study had whole blood, serum and a nasopharyngeal or oropharyngeal swab collected by mobile phlebotomists. Participants in the prospective study had the option to provide additional blood draws and questionnaires over a roughly 2-month period. Prospective study blood samples were shipped either frozen or at room temperature before DNA extraction.

The rearrangement combines TRBV7-9 with TRBJ2-1; TRBD2 is possibly the D segment (5 matching bases). This TCR derives from a woman younger than 45 who had recovered from COVID-19. The sequencing sample was made of PBMCs or T cells enriched from blood (not recorded which). This receptor carries the CDR3 CASSLWRYNEQFF. The DNA reads TGTGCCAGCAGCTTATGGAGGTACAATGAGCAGTTCTTC.